The rows below give T cell receptor beta chains drawn from one sample of a study of T cells after yellow fever vaccination. MiXCR, run by TCRdb on the 5' RACE reads, gives a single entry per CDR3 protein. The repertoire holds 60,000 to 85,000 distinct CDR3 sequences, 5% to 8% seen once, with 30% to 45% in the top ten. The sample in question was CD8+ T cells sorted from PBMCs, obtained around 45 days after the first yellow fever vaccination. Source of these receptors: a man younger than 30 who received the YFV17D yellow fever vaccine. CDR3s include the opening cysteine and the closing phenylalanine or tryptophan. The D gene is left open where the match is weak. Size is stated for part of the rows, as once, few or many counts, or as a class when the clone is expanded.

abundance | j_gene | v_gene | d_gene | CDR3nt | CDR3aa
NA | TRBJ2-2 | TRBV7-9 | TRBD2 | TGTGCCAGCAGCTCGGGACTAGCGGGGGAAACCGGGGAGCTGTTTTTT | CASSSGLAGETGELFF
few | TRBJ2-1 | TRBV18 | TRBD1 | TGTGCCAGCTCATTAGGGGGCCGGATGTACAATGAGCAGTTCTTC | CASSLGGRMYNEQFF
many | TRBJ2-2 | TRBV6-5 | NA | TGTGCCAGCAGTTACTCGAGGGGGTCCGGGGAGCTGTTTTTT | CASSYSRGSGELFF
few | TRBJ2-7 | TRBV7-9 | NA | TGTGCCAGCAGCTTAGCGGTCGGAGCCTACGAGCAGTACTTC | CASSLAVGAYEQYF
many | TRBJ2-3 | TRBV7-6 | TRBD1 | TGTGCCAGCAGCTTAGGGACAGGGCGGTTTACAGATACGCAGTATTTT | CASSLGTGRFTDTQYF
few | TRBJ2-5 | TRBV12-3/TRBV12-4 | TRBD2 | TGTGCCAGCAGTTTTCGACTAGCGGGAGACCAGTACTTC | CASSFRLAGDQYF
many | TRBJ1-3 | TRBV7-9 | NA | TGTGCCAGCAGCCAAACAGGGACCTCTGGAAACACCATATATTTT | CASSQTGTSGNTIYF
many | TRBJ2-1 | TRBV12-3/TRBV12-4 | TRBD2 | TGTGCCAGTAGTTCAATACTGGGGGGGTACAATGAGCAGTTCTTC | CASSSILGGYNEQFF
few | TRBJ2-1 | TRBV4-3 | NA | TGCGCCAGCAGCCAAGATCGGCGGAGCTCCTACAATGAGCAGTTCTTC | CASSQDRRSSYNEQFF
many | TRBJ2-5 | TRBV18 | NA | TGTGCCAGCTCACCGTCAATAGGGGAAGAGACCCAGTACTTC | CASSPSIGEETQYF
NA | TRBJ2-4 | TRBV12-3/TRBV12-4 | TRBD1 | TGTGCCAGCAGTTCTACTCAGGGGGCGCACAAAAACATTCAGTACTTC | CASSSTQGAHKNIQYF
many | TRBJ2-5 | TRBV10-3 | NA | TGTGCCATCAGTCAAACCCGGGACCTAGCGGAGACCCAGTACTTC | CAISQTRDLAETQYF
NA | TRBJ2-1 | TRBV7-3 | TRBD2 | TGTGCCAGCAGCTCCGTCGGGTCCGCGGGGGGACCCAATGAGCAGTTCTTC | CASSSVGSAGGPNEQFF
many | TRBJ2-3 | TRBV15 | NA | TGTGCCACCAGCAGAGCGGGGATTAGGACAGATACGCAGTATTTT | CATSRAGIRTDTQYF
many | TRBJ2-2 | TRBV9 | NA | TGTGCCAGCAGCTCGCGGGGTACGGCGAACACCGGGGAGCTGTTTTTT | CASSSRGTANTGELFF
many | TRBJ1-5 | TRBV6-5 | NA | TGTGCCAGCAGTTGGGTTCGGCAGGCCGATCAGCCCCAGCATTTT | CASSWVRQADQPQHF
NA | TRBJ1-2 | TRBV6-1 | NA | TGTGCCAGCAGGGAAACAGGACCTAACTATGGCTACACCTTC | CASRETGPNYGYTF
few | TRBJ2-7 | TRBV5-5 | NA | TGTGCCAGCAGCTTGATCGGTGTCAACGAGCAGTACTTC | CASSLIGVNEQYF
NA | TRBJ2-7 | TRBV20-1 | NA | TGCAGTGCAAAAGGACGGTACTCCTACGAGCAGTACTTC | CSAKGRYSYEQYF
many | TRBJ1-1 | TRBV12-3/TRBV12-4 | TRBD1 | TGTGCCAGCAGGACAGGGGTGGGGACTGAAGCTTTCTTT | CASRTGVGTEAFF
many | TRBJ2-2 | TRBV10-2 | TRBD1 | TGCGCCAGCAGTGAGTACAGGACAGGGTCCACCGGGGAGCTGTTTTTT | CASSEYRTGSTGELFF
few | TRBJ1-6 | TRBV7-8 | NA | TGTGCCAGCAGCTTAGACAGGGCCCTCTATAATTCACCCCTCCACTTT | CASSLDRALYNSPLHF
NA | TRBJ1-2 | TRBV5-4 | NA | TGTGCCAGCAGCTTGGGCGGGGAGCGAGGCTACACCTTC | CASSLGGERGYTF
few | TRBJ2-3 | TRBV11-2 | NA | TGTGCCAGCAGCTTACTGGGGGGCGCAGATACGCAGTATTTT | CASSLLGGADTQYF
NA | TRBJ2-5 | TRBV11-2 | TRBD2 | TGTGCCAGCAATCCCGGGACTAGCGGGGAAAATAAAGAGACCCAGTACTTC | CASNPGTSGENKETQYF
many | TRBJ2-1 | TRBV6-5 | NA | TGTGCCAGCAAACTAGCATCCGACTACAATGAGCAGTTCTTC | CASKLASDYNEQFF
many | TRBJ2-2 | TRBV5-1 | NA | TGCGCCAGCAGCTTGCTGGACAGCTCGAACACCGGGGAGCTGTTTTTT | CASSLLDSSNTGELFF
NA | TRBJ2-7 | TRBV5-1 | NA | TGCGCCAGCCAGCCGGTTTCGCTGAACTACGAGCAGTACTTC | CASQPVSLNYEQYF
NA | TRBJ1-1 | TRBV7-9 | NA | TGTGCCAGCAGCTTCAATACAGGGGAAGCTTTCTTT | CASSFNTGEAFF
many | TRBJ2-1 | TRBV14 | NA | TGTGCCAGCAGCCAAGATTGGGAGAAAGTAGTTGATGAGCAGTTCTTC | CASSQDWEKVVDEQFF
many | TRBJ2-5 | TRBV12-3/TRBV12-4 | TRBD2 | TGTGCCAGCAGTCCCTGGGGGGGCCAAGAGACCCAGTACTTC | CASSPWGGQETQYF
few | TRBJ2-6 | TRBV7-2 | NA | TGTGCCAGCAGCGCCCCCCGCCTGGATGGGGCCAACGTCCTGACTTTC | CASSAPRLDGANVLTF
many | TRBJ2-5 | TRBV12-5 | TRBD2 | TGTGCTAGTGGTCAACTAGCGGGGGGAATAAATGAAGAGAGCCAGTACTTC | CASGQLAGGINEESQYF
many | TRBJ2-3 | TRBV6-2/TRBV6-3 | TRBD1 | TGTGCCAGCAGCCCCGGACAGGGCCCCACAGATACGCAGTATTTT | CASSPGQGPTDTQYF
NA | TRBJ1-2 | TRBV29-1 | NA | TGCAGCGTTGGGTGGTTCGGGAGACAAGGGGGCTACACCTTC | CSVGWFGRQGGYTF
few | TRBJ1-1 | TRBV5-1 | NA | TGCGCCAGCAGCTTGGCTCCAGGGACGAACACTGAAGCTTTCTTT | CASSLAPGTNTEAFF
NA | TRBJ1-1 | TRBV15 | NA | TGTGCCACCAGTGAGAGGGGGGGAGGCACTGAAGCTTTCTTT | CATSERGGGTEAFF
few | TRBJ2-5 | TRBV20-1 | TRBD2 | TGCAGTGCTTGGCTCCCGGCTAGCGGGGAGGAGACCCAGTACTTC | CSAWLPASGEETQYF
NA | TRBJ2-3 | TRBV7-3 | NA | TGTGCCAGCGGGGCTCAGGGCGGGCCCACAGATACGCAGTATTTT | CASGAQGGPTDTQYF
many | TRBJ2-3 | TRBV7-2 | TRBD2 | TGTGCCAGCAGGAGGGGGGGGACTAGCACGGATACGCAGTATTTT | CASRRGGTSTDTQYF
NA | TRBJ1-5 | TRBV9 | NA | TGTGCCAGCGGGGATCAGCCCCAGCATTTT | CASGDQPQHF
NA | TRBJ2-3 | TRBV5-5 | NA | TGTGCCAGCAGCTACGCCCTAGGAACCACAGATACGCAGTATTTT | CASSYALGTTDTQYF
many | TRBJ1-5 | TRBV9 | NA | TGTGCCAGCAGCGGGGGGGACGCCCCAATCCAGCCCCAGCATTTT | CASSGGDAPIQPQHF
many | TRBJ2-7 | TRBV5-6 | NA | TGTGCCAGCAGCTCCCTGACGTCAAGTCAGTACTTC | CASSSLTSSQYF